The next 25 T cell receptor beta chains were all read from a single sample in a study of T cell changes during pregnancy in multiple sclerosis. Data came from immunoSEQ multiplex PCR; TCRdb stores just in-frame clones and leaves some out. Of 40,000 to 60,000 clones listed, 80% to 95% are singletons. The sequences come from CD4+ T cells from peripheral blood mononuclear cells, collected in the third trimester of pregnancy. These receptors were collected from a female donor with multiple sclerosis, enrolled in a pregnancy study.

This chain links TRBV11-3 with TRBJ2-1, with 8 bases matching TRBD2. After removal of 3 bases from V and 8 bases from J, the junction contained 9 bases not matched to a gene. CDR1 is SGHNT, CDR2 YENEEA, per germline. The CDR3 extends over 15 amino acids. This CDR3 is CASSFGGGQNDEQFF. DNA for the CDR3: TGTGCCAGCAGCTTTGGCGGGGGGCAAAACGATGAGCAGTTCTTC.

This chain connects TRBV19 to TRBJ2-1; D is uncertain. The CDR3 length is 13 residues. Germline CDR1 is LNHDA and CDR2 is SQIVND (reference sequence). The V end was cut by 6 bases, the J end by 4 bases, with 10 bases between. CDR3 in DNA: TGTGCCAGTAGCCCGACTTTGTACAATGAGCAGTTCTTC. As protein: CASSPTLYNEQFF.

V gene TRBV7-8 combines with J gene TRBJ1-4; 7 bases fit TRBD1. The length of the CDR3 is 14 residues. Germline trimming cut 5 bases from V and 3 bases from J; bases unmatched to any gene: 3. CDR1 SGHVS and CDR2 FQNEAQ come from the germline V gene. CDR3 bases: TGTGCCAGCAGCGCTGACAGGGCTAATGAAAAACTGTTTTTT. Encoded protein: CASSADRANEKLFF.

As DNA, the CDR3 is TGTGCCAGCTCACCGACAGGGACTAGGGAGACCCAGTACTTC. Encoded protein: CASSPTGTRETQYF. The chain joins TRBV18 to TRBJ2-5; a possible D gene is TRBD2 (8 bases). The V gene lost 3 bases and the J gene lost 5 bases, with 13 bases spanning the gap. The CDR3 has 14 amino acids. CDR1 KGHSH and CDR2 LQKENI come from the germline V gene.

The chain has TRBV9 and TRBJ2-1, with D perhaps TRBD2 (5 bases). V lost 6 bases and J lost 0, with 10 bases in between. From germline, CDR1 is SGDLS and CDR2 YYNGEE. The CDR3 spans 14 residues. For the CDR3, the DNA is TGTGCCAGCACAGCGGTACTCTCCTACAATGAGCAGTTCTTC. It is translated as CASTAVLSYNEQFF.

The chain recombines TRBV4-1 with TRBJ2-3; 11 nucleotides match TRBD1. Per the germline V gene, CDR1 is MGHRA and CDR2 is YSYEKL. V trimming: 0 bases; J trimming: 1 base; junction bases outside the gene matches: 3. The CDR3 consists of 17 residues. In DNA form, the CDR3 reads TGCGCCAGCAGCCAAGACAGGACAGGGGGCGGCACAGATACGCAGTATTTT. It specifies CASSQDRTGGGTDTQYF.

This clone was observed a handful of times. The chain carries TRBV2 and TRBJ1-5, with 9 positions matching TRBD1. Germline V gene sequence: CDR1 SNHLY, CDR2 FYNNEI. This CDR3 contains 15 residues. V shed 6 bases and J 4 bases; nucleotides not matched to a gene: 7. In DNA, the CDR3 is TGTGCCAGCAGCATGGGACAGGGACTAAATCAGCCCCAGCATTTT. This encodes CASSMGQGLNQPQHF.

The chain has TRBV5-4 and TRBJ2-1; D gene uncertain. The V and J ends lost 4 bases and 6 bases respectively, with 14 bases between them. This CDR3 comprises 14 residues. The germline V gene encodes CDR1 SGHNT and CDR2 YYREEE (reference sequence). CDR3 sequence (DNA): TGTGCCAGCAGCCCCTCGTGGCTGGTCAATGAGCAGTTCTTC. Translating it yields CASSPSWLVNEQFF.

This clone was detected a few times. The J gene is TRBJ2-7, the V gene TRBV11-3; the match to TRBD2 covers 8 bases. Germline-derived CDR1 and CDR2 are SGHNT and YENEEA. V trimming: 5 bases; J trimming: 6 bases; junction bases outside the gene matches: 6. The CDR3 runs 13 residues. CDR3 region: CASSRDAGGEQYF. For the CDR3, the DNA is TGTGCCAGCAGCCGGGACGCGGGGGGCGAGCAGTACTTC.

The chain uses TRBV9 and TRBJ1-3; D is perhaps TRBD1 (6 bases). This CDR3 has 14 residues. Germline lookup yields CDR1 SGDLS and CDR2 YYNGEE. Trimming stripped 0 bases from V and 2 bases from J, with 6 bases between. CDR3 amino acids: CASSVAGAGNTIYF. In DNA, the CDR3 is TGTGCCAGCAGCGTAGCAGGGGCTGGAAACACCATATATTTT.

This clone was detected only once. An end of the junction differs from the germline gene, which may be a read error. The chain couples TRBV5-1 to TRBJ1-3, with D tentatively TRBD1 (6 bases). The germline V gene has CDR1 SGHRS and CDR2 YFSETQ. The CDR3 contains 14 residues. The CDR3 is CATSLGGAGNTIYF. Here the CDR3 DNA reads TGCGCCACCAGCCTAGGGGGGGCTGGAAACACCATATATTTT.

This sequence joins TRBV9 and TRBJ2-7; 7 bases agree with TRBD1. V lost 4 bases, J lost 0 bases, and 10 bases stayed unmatched. The CDR3 runs 16 residues. The V gene's germline CDR1 is SGDLS and CDR2 YYNGEE. The CDR3 sequence is CASSPRTGRNSYEQYF. The CDR3 DNA sequence: TGTGCCAGCAGCCCCAGGACAGGCCGAAACTCCTACGAGCAGTACTTC.

V and J are TRBV7-9 and TRBJ2-3, with TRBD2 matching over 11 bases. J was trimmed by 7 bases and V by 5 bases; bases with no gene match: 14. The CDR3 sequence is 17 residues long. The germline V gene has CDR1 SEHNR and CDR2 FQNEAQ (reference sequence). CDR3 nucleotide sequence: TGTGCCAGCAGCCCAAATATGCTAGCGGGGGGTGTGAATACGCAGTATTTT. Its translation: CASSPNMLAGGVNTQYF.

This rearrangement joins TRBV5-6 to TRBJ2-3, with a tentative D call TRBD2 (5 bases). CDR3 length equals 13 residues. V shed 0 bases and J shed 10 bases, with 12 bases lying between them. Germline V CDR1 and CDR2: SGHDT, YYEEEE. The CDR3 DNA reads TGTGCCAGCAGCTTGGAACCCAGCGGAGCGCAGTATTTT. It yields the protein CASSLEPSGAQYF.

The rearrangement links TRBV5-6 to TRBJ1-2; no definite D call. The CDR3 is 13 residues long. The germline V gene has CDR1 SGHDT and CDR2 YYEEEE. Trimming removed 4 bases at V and 4 bases at J, with 11 bases between. CDR3 region: CASSLGRGYGYTF. DNA of the CDR3: TGTGCCAGCAGCCTAGGACGGGGCTATGGCTACACCTTC.

This sequence joins TRBV5-6 and TRBJ2-3; D gene unclear. The CDR3 loop spans 12 amino acids. CDR1 and CDR2 from the germline V gene are SGHDT and YYEEEE. V was cut by 3 bases and J by 2 bases, with 4 bases left in between. CDR3 in amino acids: CASSSNTDTQYF. DNA of the CDR3: TGTGCCAGCAGCTCTAACACAGATACGCAGTATTTT.

This clone was seen a few times. The chain joins TRBV18 to TRBJ2-7, with 10 bases matching TRBD1. J gave up 2 bases and V 3 bases, and 10 bases lay outside the gene matches. The CDR3 contains 17 residues. The germline gives CDR1 KGHSH, CDR2 LQKENI. This CDR3 reads CASSPVLSGTGAYEQYF. The DNA for the CDR3 is TGTGCCAGCTCACCCGTATTGTCAGGGACAGGGGCCTACGAGCAGTACTTC.

This CDR3 reads CATSFTGTGSSYEQYF. Written as DNA, the CDR3 is TGTGCCACCAGCTTTACCGGGACAGGGAGCTCCTACGAGCAGTACTTC. V and J are TRBV15 and TRBJ2-7; 9 nucleotides line up with TRBD1. The V gene end was trimmed by 5 bases and the J gene end by 0 bases; junction bases not matched to a gene: 8. Germline CDR1 reads LNHNV; CDR2 reads YYDKDF (reference sequence). The CDR3 is made up of 16 amino acids.

The CDR3 DNA sequence: TGTGCCAGCAGTGACAGGGTATTGGGGTATGGCTACACCTTC. Translation gives CASSDRVLGYGYTF. This chain links TRBV2 with TRBJ1-2, with D maybe TRBD1 (5 bases). Germline V gene lookup returns CDR1 SNHLY and CDR2 FYNNEI. V lost 3 bases to trimming and J lost 5 bases, with 13 bases between them. The CDR3 totals 14 residues.

The rearrangement uses TRBV19 and TRBJ2-5; TRBD2 is a possible D gene (5 bases). The length of the CDR3 is 12 residues. The V gene lost 5 bases and the J gene lost 4 bases, with 8 bases spanning the gap. Germline V CDR1 and CDR2: LNHDA, SQIVND (reference sequence). The CDR3 reads CASSSGGETQYF. Written as DNA, the CDR3 is TGTGCCAGTAGTTCTGGAGGAGAGACCCAGTACTTC.

CDR3 amino acids: CASSARQGRETQYF. DNA of the CDR3: TGTGCCAGCAGCGCACGACAGGGTAGAGAGACCCAGTACTTC. The chain employs TRBV7-8 and TRBJ2-5, with TRBD1 matching 7 bases. The germline CDR1 and CDR2 sequences are SGHVS and FQNEAQ. This CDR3 is built from 14 residues. The junction had 7 bases not matched to a gene; V was cut back by 5 bases and J by 4 bases.

This chain links TRBV7-2 with TRBJ2-2; 9 nucleotides match TRBD2. V lost 7 bases to trimming and J lost 1 base; unmatched junction nucleotides: 10. Germline-derived CDR1 and CDR2 are SGHTA and FQGNSA. The CDR3 spans 17 residues. The CDR3 loop reads CASIPQRGAMNTGELFF. The DNA for the CDR3 is TGTGCCAGCATCCCCCAGCGGGGGGCTATGAACACCGGGGAGCTGTTTTTT.

The V gene is TRBV6-5, the J gene TRBJ1-3; unclear D gene. The CDR3 length is 15 residues. Germline V gene data show CDR1 as MNHEY and CDR2 as SVGAGI. V lost 5 bases to trimming and J lost 2 bases, with 13 bases between them. Written as DNA, the CDR3 is TGTGCCAGCAGTCTTAGACACGGTGCTGGAAACACCATATATTTT. Its protein is CASSLRHGAGNTIYF.

J is TRBJ1-2 and V is TRBV7-8; possibly TRBD1 for D (5 bases). Per germline, CDR1 SGHVS and CDR2 FQNEAQ. The CDR3 extends over 16 amino acids. Trimming removed 1 base from V and 8 bases from J, with 20 bases in between. The CDR3 protein is CASSLVQSGASGGYTF. The CDR3 DNA is TGTGCCAGCAGCTTAGTCCAGAGTGGGGCATCTGGGGGCTACACCTTC.

V usage is TRBV18 and J usage is TRBJ1-1, with D perhaps matching TRBD1 (6 bases). Looked up from germline, CDR1 is KGHSH and CDR2 is LQKENI. The CDR3 contains 11 residues. Trimming cost V 5 bases and J 7 bases, with 8 bases left between them. CDR3 sequence: CASSTRGEAFF. CDR3 nucleotide sequence: TGTGCCAGCTCAACCAGGGGTGAAGCTTTCTTT.